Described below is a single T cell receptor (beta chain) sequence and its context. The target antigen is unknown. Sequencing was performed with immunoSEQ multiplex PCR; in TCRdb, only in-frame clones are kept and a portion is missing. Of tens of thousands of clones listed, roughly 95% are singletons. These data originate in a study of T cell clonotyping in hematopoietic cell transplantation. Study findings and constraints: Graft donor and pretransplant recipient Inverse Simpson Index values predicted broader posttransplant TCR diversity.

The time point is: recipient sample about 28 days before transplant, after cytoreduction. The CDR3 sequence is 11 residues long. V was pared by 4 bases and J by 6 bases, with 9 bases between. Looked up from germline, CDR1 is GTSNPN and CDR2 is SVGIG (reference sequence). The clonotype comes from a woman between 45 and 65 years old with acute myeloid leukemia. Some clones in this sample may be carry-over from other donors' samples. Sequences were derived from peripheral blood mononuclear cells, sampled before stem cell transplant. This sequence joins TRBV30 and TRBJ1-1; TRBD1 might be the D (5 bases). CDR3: CAWNQGPEAFF. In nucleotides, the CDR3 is TGTGCCTGGAATCAGGGCCCTGAAGCTTTCTTT.